These T cell receptor beta chains were read from a single sample in a study of regulatory T cells in long-lasting Graves disease. Via MiXCR, TCRdb re-called the multiplex PCR reads, giving one row per CDR3 protein. The sample yields fewer than 400,000 distinct CDR3 sequences, around 20% seen once. The sequencing here drew on peripheral blood mononuclear cells (PBMCs), taken when the disease was refractory, from a patient treated with antithyroid drugs. The receptors were sampled from a female donor with Graves disease. Each CDR3 is given with its conserved first and last residue. D genes are given only for firm matches. Clone size is stated in some rows and not others, as once, few, many or a class when expanded.

D gene,J gene,V gene,clone size,CDR3 DNA,CDR3 protein
TRBD1,TRBJ1-2,TRBV11-2,many,TGTGCCAGCAGCACACAGGGGTCCCTTAACTATGGCTACACCTTC,CASSTQGSLNYGYTF
-,TRBJ2-5,TRBV11-2,many,TGTGCCAGCAGCTTAGGTTTGTCAGAAAGGGAGACCCAGTACTTC,CASSLGLSERETQYF
TRBD1,TRBJ1-6,TRBV7-8,many,TGTGCCAGCAGCTATGGGACAGCGTCTGGATCACCCCTCCACTTT,CASSYGTASGSPLHF
-,TRBJ1-1,TRBV4-1,-,TGCGCCAGCAGCCAACTACTACACGGGGGTAGGGGTGAAGCTTTCTTT,CASSQLLHGGRGEAFF
-,TRBJ1-6,TRBV6-5,many,TGTGCCAGCAGTTACGGGGCAGGGAGCTCCTATAATTCACCCCTCCACTTT,CASSYGAGSSYNSPLHF
TRBD1,TRBJ1-5,TRBV24-1,many,TGTGCCACCAGTGGGACCAGGGGGCGGGATGGCAATCAGCCCCAGCATTTT,CATSGTRGRDGNQPQHF
-,TRBJ1-1,TRBV27,-,TGTGCCAGCAGTTTACTGGAGGGTAGTAAAACTGAAGCTTTCTTT,CASSLLEGSKTEAFF
TRBD1,TRBJ1-6,TRBV6-4,-,TGTGCCAGCGGCGCAGGGACAGTAAATTCACCCCTCCACTTT,CASGAGTVNSPLHF
-,TRBJ1-1,TRBV28,many,TGTGCCAGCAGCCTTCGTTGGACTGAAGCTTTCTTT,CASSLRWTEAFF
TRBD1,TRBJ1-2,TRBV6-1,-,TGTGCCAGCAGTAAGACAGGGGAGTCCCTCTCTGGCTACACCTTC,CASSKTGESLSGYTF
-,TRBJ1-1,TRBV6-5,many,TGTGCCAGCAGTTACTGGGGGACGAAGAACACTGAAGCTTTCTTT,CASSYWGTKNTEAFF
-,TRBJ1-5,TRBV12-3/TRBV12-4,many,TGTGCCAGCAGTTTTTTGTCTTCAGGGAATCAGCCCCAGCATTTT,CASSFLSSGNQPQHF
TRBD1,TRBJ1-4,TRBV7-9,-,TGTGCCAGCAGCACGAGAACCTCCCAGGGGGCACGTGAAAAACTGTTTTTT,CASSTRTSQGAREKLFF
-,TRBJ1-2,TRBV20-1,few,TGCAGTGCTAGAGATCGGAAACAGGGCGGTGGCTACACCTTC,CSARDRKQGGGYTF
TRBD1,TRBJ2-5,TRBV10-3,many,TGTGCCATCAGGGAACAGGGGAAAGAGACCCAGTACTTC,CAIREQGKETQYF
-,TRBJ1-5,TRBV6-2/TRBV6-3,many,TGTGCCAGCAGTTACTCCAGGAATAGCAATCAGCCCCAGCATTTT,CASSYSRNSNQPQHF
-,TRBJ1-6,TRBV18,-,TGTGCCAGCTCACCACTCTCCGGGTTGCCTTCACCCCTCCACTTT,CASSPLSGLPSPLHF
TRBD1,TRBJ1-2,TRBV24-1,-,TGTGCCACCGCCCCGGGACAGGGGAAGGGCTACACCTTC,CATAPGQGKGYTF
-,TRBJ2-1,TRBV5-1,-,TGCGCCAGCAGCTGGTCTCCTCAAGGGGAGCAGTTCTTC,CASSWSPQGEQFF
TRBD1,TRBJ1-1,TRBV2,many,TGTGCCAGCAGTGACCCGGGACAGGGGGCGGCTGAAGCTTTCTTT,CASSDPGQGAAEAFF
-,TRBJ1-1,TRBV19,once,TGTGCCAGTAGTTTGGGTCAGATGGGGGGGCTTGGCACTGAAGCTTTCTTT,CASSLGQMGGLGTEAFF
-,TRBJ2-7,TRBV7-8,few,TGTGCCAGCAGCTTCGCCGGGAGTAGCAACGAGCAGTACTTC,CASSFAGSSNEQYF
-,TRBJ2-7,TRBV5-1,many,TGCGCCAGCAGCGAGCCGGGACTTCGCTACGAGCAGTACTTC,CASSEPGLRYEQYF
-,TRBJ1-1,TRBV28,many,TGTGCCAGCAGGAATACTAAGGCGGGGAACACTGAAGCTTTCTTT,CASRNTKAGNTEAFF
TRBD1,TRBJ2-2,TRBV20-1,few,TGCAGTGCTAGAGAGAAATACAGGGGGAACACCGGGGAGCTGTTTTTT,CSAREKYRGNTGELFF
-,TRBJ1-5,TRBV2,many,TGTGCCAGGGGCCAACAGGGTAACCAGCCCCAGCATTTT,CARGQQGNQPQHF
-,TRBJ1-4,TRBV28,many,TGTGCCAGCAGCCTGCGGGGGGCGGCTAATGAAAAACTGTTTTTT,CASSLRGAANEKLFF
-,TRBJ1-2,TRBV7-2,few,TGTGCCAGCAGCTTATTCGAGGGGAGAAACCGAGGCTACACCTTC,CASSLFEGRNRGYTF
-,TRBJ2-7,TRBV15,many,TGTGCCACCAGCAGAGATCTCGAGAGTACCTACGAGCAGTACTTC,CATSRDLESTYEQYF
-,TRBJ1-5,TRBV30,many,TGTGCCTGGAGTCTTAACGGGAAGCCCCAGCATTTT,CAWSLNGKPQHF
TRBD1,TRBJ2-5,TRBV6-1,-,TGTGCCAGCAGTCCGGTCACAGGGGCCTGGGAGACCCAGTACTTC,CASSPVTGAWETQYF
-,TRBJ1-5,TRBV27,few,TGTGCCAGCAGTTCCCGGGACTTAGGTGAGCCCCAGCATTTT,CASSSRDLGEPQHF
-,TRBJ1-2,TRBV11-2,many,TGTGCCAGCAGTTTAGGGGCTGGGGATGGCTACACCTTC,CASSLGAGDGYTF
-,TRBJ2-2,TRBV7-3,many,TGTGCCAGCAGCCAGACAGGAGCTTCGACGCTGTTTTTT,CASSQTGASTLFF
TRBD2,TRBJ2-2,TRBV7-2,-,TGTGCCAGCAGCTTAGGAAGCGGGGAGAACACCGGGGAGCTGTTTTTT,CASSLGSGENTGELFF
-,TRBJ2-4,TRBV20-1,many,TGCAGTGCTAGTTTGGGGACCGCGACCAAAAACATTCAGTACTTC,CSASLGTATKNIQYF
-,TRBJ2-7,TRBV12-3/TRBV12-4,many,TGTGCCAGCAGCTCAGGACAGCTATACGAGCAGTACTTC,CASSSGQLYEQYF
-,TRBJ1-2,TRBV12-3/TRBV12-4,few,TGTGCCAGCAGTTTTTCGGGTACGCTGGGGCGAGGCTATGGCTACACCTTC,CASSFSGTLGRGYGYTF
-,TRBJ2-2,TRBV29-1,few,TGCAGCGTTGTTACATCCGCAAACACCGGGGAGCTGTTTTTT,CSVVTSANTGELFF
-,TRBJ1-2,TRBV2,many,TGTGCCAGCAGTACCGTCGGGGAGTGGTATGGCTACACCTTC,CASSTVGEWYGYTF
-,TRBJ2-5,TRBV5-1,-,TGCGCCAGCAGCTTGCCCGGGACCGGGGAGACCCAGTACTTC,CASSLPGTGETQYF
-,TRBJ2-2,TRBV11-2,-,TGTGCCAGCAGCTTAGTGCTGGCAGGGATTACCGGGGAGCTGTTTTTT,CASSLVLAGITGELFF
TRBD2,TRBJ2-1,TRBV12-3/TRBV12-4,-,TGTGCCAGCAGTCTGATGCTAGCGGGGGCTGATGAGCAGTTCTTC,CASSLMLAGADEQFF
-,TRBJ2-7,TRBV12-3/TRBV12-4,many,TGTGCCAGCTCGGGCGGAGCCTACGAGCAGTACTTC,CASSGGAYEQYF
-,TRBJ1-5,TRBV5-1,many,TGCGCCAGCAGCCCCGGTGGGAGTTCAGAGCCCCAGCATTTT,CASSPGGSSEPQHF
-,TRBJ1-1,TRBV10-3,-,TGTGCCATCAGTGAGTCAAATGAAGCTTTCTTT,CAISESNEAFF
-,TRBJ2-6,TRBV5-1,few,TGCGCCAGCAGCTTGTCAGGGAATGGGGCCAACGTCCTGACTTTC,CASSLSGNGANVLTF
-,TRBJ1-2,TRBV11-2,many,TGTGCCAGCAGCTTAGATGAAGGAGGAAGCCATGGCTACACCTTC,CASSLDEGGSHGYTF
TRBD1,TRBJ1-5,TRBV28,-,TGTGCCAGCAGGGGTCGGGACAGGGGGTTGCGACAGCCCCAGCATTTT,CASRGRDRGLRQPQHF
-,TRBJ2-7,TRBV3-1,many,TGTGCCAGCAGCCAAGATTTCGGGAGATACGAGCAGTACTTC,CASSQDFGRYEQYF
-,TRBJ2-3,TRBV12-3/TRBV12-4,few,TGTGCCAGCAGCGCTACCACAGATACGCAGTATTTT,CASSATTDTQYF
-,TRBJ2-7,TRBV6-1,few,TGTGCCAGCAGTGAAGGGCATATAAACGAGCAGTACTTC,CASSEGHINEQYF
TRBD1,TRBJ1-2,TRBV7-2,-,TGTGCCAGCAGCCGGACAGGGGGTGGCTACACCTTC,CASSRTGGGYTF
TRBD1,TRBJ1-4,TRBV19,few,TGTGCCACACGACAGGGAACTAATGAAAAACTGTTTTTT,CATRQGTNEKLFF
-,TRBJ1-2,TRBV18,many,TGTGCCAGCTCACCAAGACCGAGGGATCCCGGTGGCTACACCTTC,CASSPRPRDPGGYTF
TRBD1,TRBJ1-5,TRBV4-1,-,TGCGCCAGCAGCCAAGAACCCTACCCGGCAGGGGGGCTTCAGCCCCAGCATTTT,CASSQEPYPAGGLQPQHF
-,TRBJ1-1,TRBV7-9,few,TGTGCCAGCAGCGATAGCAGGGACACTGAAGCTTTCTTT,CASSDSRDTEAFF
-,TRBJ2-2,TRBV6-5,once,TGTGCCAGCAGTTGGACAGATCTTACCGGGGAGCTGTTTTTT,CASSWTDLTGELFF
-,TRBJ1-5,TRBV6-1,many,TGTGCCAGCAGTGAGTGGGGTCGACAGCCCCAGCATTTT,CASSEWGRQPQHF
TRBD1,TRBJ1-5,TRBV28,-,TGTGCCAGCAGCTCCTCAGGGGGCGGGGATCAGCCCCAGCATTTT,CASSSSGGGDQPQHF